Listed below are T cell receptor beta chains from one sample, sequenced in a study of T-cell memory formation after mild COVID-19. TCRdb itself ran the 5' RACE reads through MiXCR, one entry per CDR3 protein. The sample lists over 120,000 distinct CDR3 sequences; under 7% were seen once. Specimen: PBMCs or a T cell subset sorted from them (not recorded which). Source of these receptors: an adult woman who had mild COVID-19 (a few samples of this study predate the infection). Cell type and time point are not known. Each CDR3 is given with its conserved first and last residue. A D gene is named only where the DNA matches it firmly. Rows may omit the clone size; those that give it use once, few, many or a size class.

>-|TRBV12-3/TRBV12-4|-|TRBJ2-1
TGTGCCAGCAGACGGCTGATAGAAGCAGAAGAGCAGTTCTTC
CASRRLIEAEEQFF
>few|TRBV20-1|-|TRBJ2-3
TGCAGCAATATCGGGGGGCTCACAGATACGCAGTATTTT
CSNIGGLTDTQYF
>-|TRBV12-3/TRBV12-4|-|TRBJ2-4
TGTGCCAGCAGTTTGGGGCGTTGGGCCAAAACCATTCCGTACTTC
CASSLGRWAKTIPYF
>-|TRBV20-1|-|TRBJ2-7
TGCAGTGCTAGACCCGTTACGGGATTCGGAGAGCAGTACTTC
CSARPVTGFGEQYF
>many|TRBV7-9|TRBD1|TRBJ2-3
TGTGCCAGCAGCTTAGCGCTAACGGGGACAGGAAGAGATACGCAGTATTTT
CASSLALTGTGRDTQYF
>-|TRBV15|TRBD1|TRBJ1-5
TGTGCCACCAGCCGGGGACAGGGGGGAAATCAGCCCCAGCATTTT
CATSRGQGGNQPQHF
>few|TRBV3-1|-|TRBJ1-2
TGTGCCAGCAGCTTGCGTGCGAGAGGCTACACCTTC
CASSLRARGYTF
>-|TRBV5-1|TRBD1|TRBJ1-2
TGCGCCAGCAGCTTGTCGGGACAGGGCAGAGGCTACACCTTC
CASSLSGQGRGYTF
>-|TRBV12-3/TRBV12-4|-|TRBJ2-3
TGTGCCAGCAGTTTAGTGCGCACTAGCACAGATACGCAGTATTTT
CASSLVRTSTDTQYF
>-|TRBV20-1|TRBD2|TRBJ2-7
TGCAGTGCTAGACGTAGCGGGAGTGCCTACGAGCAGTACTTC
CSARRSGSAYEQYF
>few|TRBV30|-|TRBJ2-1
TGTGCCTGGAGTGTTCGGACTGGACAGCAGGACAATGAGCAGTTCTTC
CAWSVRTGQQDNEQFF
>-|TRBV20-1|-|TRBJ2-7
TGCAGTGTGGCGGGCCCCTACGAGCAGTACTTC
CSVAGPYEQYF
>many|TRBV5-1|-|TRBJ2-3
TGCGCCAGCAGCACCCAGGGCGGAGATACGCAGTATTTT
CASSTQGGDTQYF
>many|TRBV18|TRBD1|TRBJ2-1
TGTGCCAGCTCCCGGGACAGAAAGTACAATGAGCAGTTCTTC
CASSRDRKYNEQFF
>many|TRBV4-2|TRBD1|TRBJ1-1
TGTGCCAGCAGCCCGGACAGGGGCACTGAAGCTTTCTTT
CASSPDRGTEAFF
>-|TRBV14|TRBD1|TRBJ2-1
TGTGCCAGCAGCCAACCAGGGACAGGGGGCTGGAATGAGCAGTTCTTC
CASSQPGTGGWNEQFF
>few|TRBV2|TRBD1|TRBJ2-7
TGTGCCAGCACCCGGGGACAGTCCTACGAGCAGTACTTC
CASTRGQSYEQYF
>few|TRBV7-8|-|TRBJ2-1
TGTGCCAGCAGCTTAGCACGCAAGCCGGCTTACAATGAGCAGTTCTTC
CASSLARKPAYNEQFF